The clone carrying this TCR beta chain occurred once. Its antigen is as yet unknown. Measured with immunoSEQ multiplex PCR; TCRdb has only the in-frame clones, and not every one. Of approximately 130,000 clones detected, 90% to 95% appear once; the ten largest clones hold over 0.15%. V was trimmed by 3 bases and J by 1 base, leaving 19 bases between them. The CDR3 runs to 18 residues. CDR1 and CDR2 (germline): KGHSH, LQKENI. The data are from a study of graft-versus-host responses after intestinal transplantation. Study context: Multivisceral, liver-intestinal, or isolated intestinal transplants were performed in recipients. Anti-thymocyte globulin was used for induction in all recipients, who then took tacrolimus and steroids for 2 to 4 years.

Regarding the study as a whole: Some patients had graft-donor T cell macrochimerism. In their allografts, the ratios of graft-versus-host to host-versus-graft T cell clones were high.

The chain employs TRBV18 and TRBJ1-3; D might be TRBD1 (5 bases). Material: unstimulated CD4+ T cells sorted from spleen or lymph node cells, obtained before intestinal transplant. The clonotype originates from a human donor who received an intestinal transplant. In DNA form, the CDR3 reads TGTGCCAGCTCACCTCCGGGACGGCCTGGGTGGTCTGGAAACACCATATATTTT. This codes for CASSPPGRPGWSGNTIYF. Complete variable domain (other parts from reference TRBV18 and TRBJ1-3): NAGVMQNPRHLVRRRGQEARLRCSPMKGHSHVYWYRQLPEEGLKFMVYLQKENIIDESGMPKERFSAEFPKEGPSILRIQQVVRGDSAAYFCASSPPGRPGWSGNTIYFGEGSWLTVV.